This T cell receptor (beta chain) was sequenced during a study of blood T cells in healthy people across ages. In germline, CDR1 is SNHLY, CDR2 FYNNEI. There are 15 residues in the CDR3. J gave up 4 bases and V 6 bases, and 8 bases lay outside the gene matches. A second 7 to 11 cycle PCR used barcoded and J-beta primers. TCRdb redid the calling of the 5' RACE reads with MiXCR, one entry per CDR3 protein. Altogether hundreds of thousands of distinct CDR3 sequences are present, 58% being singletons, with the ten largest covering roughly 22%. The V and J genes are TRBV2 and TRBJ2-1; 8 bases are shared with TRBD1. The sequence was obtained from a man aged 25 to 40 in good health. Sequenced material: blood. The CDR3 DNA sequence: TGTGCCAGCAGGGACAGGGCCACAAGATACAATGAGCAGTTCTTC. This codes for CASRDRATRYNEQFF.